The 24 T cell receptor beta chains reported below all come from one sample, sequenced in a study of blood T cell repertoires in COVID-19. Profiled with immunoSEQ multiplex PCR; TCRdb holds only in-frame clones, not every one. The sample records tens of thousands of clones, approximately 80% being singletons. The sequenced material came from peripheral blood. The receptors were gathered from a woman in her sixties with acute or convalescent COVID-19.

The chain employs TRBV9 and TRBJ2-3; TRBD2 agrees at 8 bases. Trimming at V came to 4 bases and at J to 5 bases, leaving 6 bases not matched to a gene. The CDR3 is made up of 14 amino acids. Germline V gene lookup returns CDR1 SGDLS and CDR2 YYNGEE. CDR3 sequence reads: CASSFAGGRDTQYF. The CDR3 region has the DNA TGTGCCAGCAGCTTTGCGGGGGGTCGAGATACGCAGTATTTT.

DNA for the CDR3: TGTGCCAGCAGGGGCAGCTCTAATTCACCCCTCCACTTT. Its translation: CASRGSSNSPLHF. This sequence joins TRBV2 and TRBJ1-6; D uncertain. Trimming removed 6 bases from V and 6 bases from J, with 9 bases in between. This CDR3 spans 13 amino acids. Germline CDR1 SNHLY, CDR2 FYNNEI.

The V and J genes are TRBV6-5 and TRBJ2-5; 13 bases are shared with TRBD2. Per the germline V gene, CDR1 is MNHEY and CDR2 is SVGAGI. CDR3 length: 14 amino acids. V shed 6 bases and J 5 bases; nucleotides not matched to a gene: 3. CDR3 in amino acids: CASSTSGGAETQYF. CDR3 sequence (DNA): TGTGCCAGCAGCACTAGCGGGGGGGCGGAGACCCAGTACTTC.

This clone was observed a few times. The rearrangement uses TRBV7-2 and TRBJ1-5; no firm D call. Germline V gives CDR1 SGHTA, CDR2 FQGNSA. This CDR3 contains 15 residues. V was clipped by 0 bases and J by 9 bases, with 15 bases between them. The CDR3 DNA reads as TGTGCCAGCAGCTTAGCCCCACAGCCTCTGATGCCCCAGCATTTT. Translation: CASSLAPQPLMPQHF.

This chain uses TRBV3-1 (or the pseudogene TRBV3-2) with TRBJ2-3; possibly TRBD1 for D (7 bases). With 0 bases removed from V and 10 bases from J, the gap between germline ends came to 11 bases. This CDR3 contains 13 residues. Germline V CDR1 and CDR2: LGHDT, YNNKEL (reference sequence). CDR3 bases: TGTGCCAGCAGCCAAGAGACAGGGACTTCGCAGTATTTT. It encodes CASSQETGTSQYF.

This chain uses TRBV2 with TRBJ2-1; D is possibly TRBD2 (7 bases). CDR3 size: 15 residues. Germline CDR1 is SNHLY and CDR2 is FYNNEI. V lost 7 bases to trimming and J lost 15 bases, with 28 bases between them. CDR3 coding DNA: TGTGCCAGCATCTCCCCTGCGGGGGCCCGACAATGGCCGTTCTTC. This codes for CASISPAGARQWPFF.

The rearrangement links TRBV9 to TRBJ1-1, with a possible D match to TRBD1 (5 bases). The CDR3 covers 14 residues. The ends were cut back, 0 bases at V and 4 bases at J, with 10 bases in the middle. Germline V gene data show CDR1 as SGDLS and CDR2 as YYNGEE. The CDR3 loop is CASSVAPGGTEAFF. The CDR3 DNA is TGTGCCAGCAGCGTAGCTCCGGGGGGCACTGAAGCTTTCTTT.

The CDR3 coding sequence is TGTGCCAGCAGCTTAATCTCAGCGGGGGGGCTCAATGAGCAGTTCTTC. It yields the protein CASSLISAGGLNEQFF. The genes are TRBV7-8 and TRBJ2-1, with 10 bases identical to TRBD2. V dropped 2 bases and J dropped 6; count of bases not matched to a gene: 7. The CDR3 has 16 residues. CDR1 and CDR2 from the germline V gene are SGHVS and FQNEAQ.

The chain recombines TRBV7-2 with TRBJ2-3; TRBD2 agrees at 8 bases. The CDR3 is 15 residues long. Germline assignment: CDR1 SGHTA and CDR2 FQGNSA. The V gene end was trimmed by 4 bases and the J gene end by 2 bases; junction bases not matched to a gene: 5. The CDR3 sequence is CASSYLAGFTDTQYF. The CDR3 DNA follows: TGTGCCAGCAGCTACCTAGCGGGTTTCACAGATACGCAGTATTTT.

The sample holds one count of this clone. The chain is built from TRBV7-6 and TRBJ2-1, with D possibly matching TRBD2 (5 bases). Germline values: CDR1 SGHVS, CDR2 FNYEAQ. The CDR3 consists of 14 residues. The germline V and J ends were trimmed by 2 bases and 9 bases, with 14 bases remaining between them. DNA of the CDR3: TGTGCCAGCAGCTTATTTAATGAGGGAGCTGAGCAGTTCTTC. It translates to CASSLFNEGAEQFF.

This chain uses TRBV7-2 with TRBJ2-5, with TRBD2 matching 12 bases. Per germline, CDR1 SGHTA and CDR2 FQGNSA. This CDR3 region has 15 residues. The J segment lost 5 bases and the V segment lost 3 bases, leaving 4 bases of the junction unmatched. CDR3: CASSFPSGGAETQYF. The CDR3 nucleotides read TGTGCCAGCAGCTTCCCTAGCGGGGGGGCTGAGACCCAGTACTTC.

The chain links TRBV4-2 to TRBJ1-2; D perhaps matches TRBD1 (6 bases). The CDR3 totals 14 residues. The germline V gene has CDR1 LGHNA and CDR2 YNFKEQ. V lost 1 base and J 5 bases, leaving 11 bases between the germline ends. In DNA form, the CDR3 reads TGTGCCAGCAGCCAAGCCGGACAGTTTTATGGCTACACCTTC. This gives the protein CASSQAGQFYGYTF.

The chain joins TRBV9 to TRBJ1-1, with D possibly being TRBD1 (6 bases). Germline V gives CDR1 SGDLS, CDR2 YYNGEE. V lost 4 bases, J lost 8 bases, and 12 bases lay in between. The CDR3 is made up of 12 amino acids. This CDR3 is CASSPQGEEAFF. In nucleotides, the CDR3 is TGTGCCAGCAGCCCACAGGGCGAAGAAGCTTTCTTT.

This chain joins TRBV10-3 and TRBJ1-1; 8 nucleotides match TRBD1. Germline lookup yields CDR1 ENHRY and CDR2 SYGVKD. There are 16 residues in the CDR3. Losses at the gene ends were 10 bases for V and 5 bases for J; bases not matched to a gene: 18. CDR3 amino acids: CATLPTGGGGGTEAFF. Here the CDR3 DNA reads TGTGCCACCCTCCCAACAGGGGGGGGAGGTGGTACTGAAGCTTTCTTT.

The V call is TRBV5-6, the J call TRBJ1-5; maybe TRBD1 (5 bases). CDR1 is SGHDT, CDR2 YYEEEE, per germline. Trimming stripped 8 bases from V and 3 bases from J, with 21 bases between. The CDR3 extends over 16 amino acids. CDR3 amino acids: CASSWRGGTPNQPQHF. The CDR3 DNA is TGTGCCAGTTCCTGGAGGGGAGGGACCCCCAATCAGCCCCAGCATTTT.

The chain is built from TRBV11-2 and TRBJ2-7, with 11 bases matching TRBD1. The V segment lost 5 bases and the J segment 7 bases; nucleotides outside the gene matches: 10. Germline-derived CDR1 and CDR2 are SGHAT and FQNNGV. This CDR3 is built from 15 residues. CDR3 in amino acids: CASSPAPGQGGEQYF. The CDR3 coding sequence is TGTGCCAGCAGCCCAGCTCCGGGACAGGGGGGAGAGCAGTACTTC.

This sequence joins TRBV12-2 and TRBJ2-7; the D call TRBD1 from the table was never checked on the DNA. TRBV12-2 is flagged as a pseudogene. This CDR3 comprises 18 residues. The CDR3: CASRLDRDHRDMGYEQYF. As DNA, the CDR3 is TGTGCAAGTCGCTTAGACCGCGACCACCGGGACATGGGCTACGAGCAGTACTTC.

The rearrangement joins TRBV15 to TRBJ2-1, with TRBD2 matching over 8 bases. Trimming took 1 base from V and 6 from J; bases not matched to a gene: 8. CDR1 and CDR2 from the germline V gene are LNHNV and YYDKDF (reference sequence). The CDR3 is 16 amino acids. The CDR3 sequence: CATSRVAGGGINEQFF. The CDR3 DNA reads as TGTGCCACCAGCAGAGTGGCAGGCGGGGGGATCAATGAGCAGTTCTTC.

The chain recombines TRBV7-9 with TRBJ1-2; D remains unclear. In germline, CDR1 is SEHNR, CDR2 FQNEAQ (reference sequence). The germline V and J ends were trimmed by 2 bases and 5 bases, with 6 bases remaining between them. The CDR3 loop spans 12 amino acids. Here the CDR3 reads CASSLSGYGYTF. Here the CDR3 DNA reads TGTGCCAGCAGCTTATCAGGTTATGGCTACACCTTC.

V and J are TRBV9 and TRBJ1-4; 9 positions agree with TRBD1. Trimming took 3 bases from V and 6 from J; bases not matched to a gene: 3. The length of the CDR3 is 14 residues. The germline CDR1 and CDR2 sequences are SGDLS and YYNGEE. The DNA for the CDR3 is TGTGCCAGCAGCGCACGGACAGGGGATGAAAAACTGTTTTTT. As protein: CASSARTGDEKLFF.

The rearrangement joins TRBV19 to TRBJ2-2; D is perhaps TRBD2 (6 bases). This CDR3 is 15 amino acids long. The V gene's germline CDR1 is LNHDA and CDR2 SQIVND (reference sequence). With 5 bases removed from V and 5 bases from J, the gap between germline ends came to 15 bases. DNA for the CDR3: TGTGCCAGTAGTCCGGGACTCCGAGTGACCGGGGAGCTGTTTTTT. Its protein product is CASSPGLRVTGELFF. Using reference TRBV19 and TRBJ2-2 for the parts outside the CDR3, the full variable domain is DGGITQSPKYLFRKEGQNVTLSCEQNLNHDAMYWYRQDPGQGLRLIYYSQIVNDFQKGDIAEGYSVSREKKESFPLTVTSAQKNPTAFYLCASSPGLRVTGELFFGEGSRLTVL.

This chain uses TRBV5-1 with TRBJ2-4, with D unclear. Trimming removed 4 bases at V and 1 base at J, with 3 bases between. This CDR3 contains 12 residues. Germline values: CDR1 SGHRS, CDR2 YFSETQ. CDR3 coding DNA: TGCGCCAGCAGCGAGGCCAAAAACATTCAGTACTTC. Residues: CASSEAKNIQYF.

The rearrangement uses TRBV2 and TRBJ2-3, with 7 nucleotides matching TRBD1. The CDR3 is made up of 15 amino acids. V lost 2 bases and J lost 1; bases outside the gene matches: 3. Germline V gene data show CDR1 as SNHLY and CDR2 as FYNNEI. CDR3 residues: CASSEQGDGTDTQYF. In DNA, the CDR3 is TGTGCCAGCAGTGAACAGGGGGATGGCACAGATACGCAGTATTTT.

The rearrangement joins TRBV27 to TRBJ2-7; D gene uncertain. Trimming left V 2 bases short and J 0 bases short, with 8 bases between. The CDR3 has 14 amino acids. Germline assignment: CDR1 MNHEY and CDR2 SMNVEV (reference sequence). As DNA, the CDR3 is TGTGCCAGCAGTTTAAACTTCCTCTCCTACGAGCAGTACTTC. Its protein product is CASSLNFLSYEQYF.